Listed below are T cell receptor beta chains from one sample, sequenced in a study of CD8+CD57+ T cells in acquired aplastic anemia. TCRdb fed the reads into MiXCR, producing one record per CDR3 protein. The repertoire holds some 120,000 distinct CDR3 sequences, with 50% to 70% as singletons. The sequenced sample consisted of sorted CD4+, CD8+, or CD8+CD57+ T cells (not recorded which) from PBMCs. The receptors originated from a human donor with aplastic anemia. The CDR3 runs from the conserved cysteine through the conserved F or W. D genes are given only for firm matches. Clone size appears in some rows only: once, few, many, or a class for an expanded clone.

J gene,D gene,clone size,V gene,CDR3 protein,CDR3 DNA
TRBJ1-1,.,.,TRBV29-1,CSAAMDEKAFF,TGCAGCGCCGCAATGGACGAAAAAGCTTTCTTT
TRBJ1-5,.,.,TRBV19,CASSIRGYQPQHF,TGTGCCAGTAGTATTCGAGGTTATCAGCCCCAGCATTTT
TRBJ1-1,.,few,TRBV27,CASTPGGGNTEAFF,TGTGCCAGCACCCCGGGGGGGGGAAACACTGAAGCTTTCTTT
TRBJ2-5,.,many,TRBV9,CASSVNGAETQYF,TGTGCCAGCAGCGTTAATGGGGCAGAGACCCAGTACTTC
TRBJ1-5,.,.,TRBV20-1,CSASGGDNQPQHF,TGCAGTGCTAGTGGAGGGGACAATCAGCCCCAGCATTTT
TRBJ1-1,.,once,TRBV7-8,CASSLGRGFRVQNTEAFF,TGTGCCAGCAGCTTAGGAAGGGGGTTTAGGGTCCAGAACACTGAAGCTTTCTTT
TRBJ1-4,.,.,TRBV20-1,CSAGGLDEKLFF,TGCAGTGCTGGGGGGCTAGATGAAAAACTGTTTTTT
TRBJ2-2,.,few,TRBV4-2,CASSQLQANTGELFF,TGTGCCAGCAGCCAACTCCAAGCGAACACCGGGGAGCTGTTTTTT
TRBJ2-7,.,many,TRBV7-2,CASSLGPRTYEQYF,TGTGCCAGCAGCTTAGGGCCCAGGACCTACGAGCAGTACTTC
TRBJ2-7,.,.,TRBV19,CASSIQPGHGYEQYF,TGTGCCAGTAGTATACAACCGGGACACGGTTACGAGCAGTACTTC
TRBJ2-7,TRBD2,.,TRBV20-1,CHLLAIHEQYF,TGCCACCTACTAGCGATCCACGAGCAGTACTTC
TRBJ2-1,TRBD2,once,TRBV5-6,CASSLIAGVSSYNEQFF,TGTGCCAGCAGCCTTATAGCGGGGGTGAGCTCCTACAATGAGCAGTTCTTC
TRBJ2-5,.,.,TRBV6-7,CASSFTGEETQYF,TGTGCCAGCAGTTTTACCGGGGAAGAGACCCAGTACTTC
TRBJ1-1,.,few,TRBV24-1,CATSDFAGRGAFF,TGTGCCACCAGTGATTTTGCGGGGAGGGGAGCTTTCTTT
TRBJ2-1,TRBD2,.,TRBV11-1,CASSLPSGSSYNEQFF,TGTGCCAGCAGCTTACCTAGCGGGAGCTCCTACAATGAGCAGTTCTTC
TRBJ2-7,TRBD1,.,TRBV24-1,CATTPGTGLYELYF,TGTGCCACCACTCCCGGGACAGGCCTGTACGAGCTGTACTTC
TRBJ2-2,.,.,TRBV10-3,CAISESAGPNTGELFF,TGTGCCATCAGTGAGTCTGCGGGACCGAACACCGGGGAGCTGTTTTTT
TRBJ1-2,TRBD1,.,TRBV29-1,CSVVEGQDNYGYTF,TGCAGCGTTGTGGAGGGACAGGACAACTATGGCTACACCTTC
TRBJ2-2,TRBD2,.,TRBV24-1,CATSDPAASGRANRVTGELFF,TGCGCCACCAGTGATCCTGCTGCTAGCGGGAGGGCCAATAGAGTCACCGGGGAGCTGTTTTTT
TRBJ1-3,.,.,TRBV7-9,CASSPDGFSGNTIYF,TGTGCCAGCAGCCCCGACGGGTTCTCTGGAAACACCATATATTTT
TRBJ2-7,TRBD2,.,TRBV7-9,CASSSLASPSYEQYF,TGTGCCAGCAGCTCACTAGCGTCTCCCTCCTACGAGCAGTACTTC
TRBJ2-1,.,many,TRBV5-5,CASSPHPYEQFF,TGTGCCAGCAGCCCTCACCCGTATGAGCAGTTCTTC
TRBJ2-3,.,many,TRBV27,CASSFGSTDTQYF,TGTGCCAGCAGTTTCGGGAGCACAGATACGCAGTATTTT
TRBJ2-1,.,many,TRBV11-2,CASSLDIAGVNEQFF,TGTGCCAGCAGCTTAGACATCGCCGGAGTCAATGAGCAGTTCTTC
TRBJ2-1,TRBD2,.,TRBV27,CASSLGRTSGYNEQFF,TGTGCCAGCAGTTTAGGTCGGACTAGCGGATACAATGAGCAGTTCTTC
TRBJ2-3,.,many,TRBV6-1,CASTGAAGWYF,TGTGCCAGCACCGGTGCGGCGGGGTGGTATTTT
TRBJ2-5,.,.,TRBV15,CATSRDRGETQYF,TGTGCCACCAGCAGAGACCGGGGTGAGACCCAGTACTTC
TRBJ2-2,TRBD1,many,TRBV12-3/TRBV12-4,CASSLTGATGELFF,TGTGCCAGCAGTTTGACAGGGGCCACCGGGGAGCTGTTTTTT
TRBJ2-3,TRBD2,.,TRBV4-1,CASSQDERGAGDAQYF,TGCGCCAGCAGCCAAGATGAGCGGGGGGCCGGGGATGCGCAGTATTTT
TRBJ2-1,TRBD2,.,TRBV28,CASSFIGGRWGEQFF,TGTGCCAGCAGTTTTATTGGCGGGAGGTGGGGTGAGCAGTTCTTC
TRBJ2-3,.,.,TRBV27,CASNPGTIVDTQYF,TGTGCCAGCAACCCCGGTACGATTGTAGATACGCAGTATTTT
TRBJ1-4,.,.,TRBV7-7,CASSLTENEKLFF,TGTGCTAGCAGCTTGACTGAGAATGAAAAACTGTTTTTT
TRBJ1-2,.,.,TRBV20-1,CSARGLQGSWGYTF,TGCAGTGCTAGGGGGTTACAGGGTTCTTGGGGCTACACCTTC
TRBJ2-5,TRBD2,.,TRBV5-6,CASSLAGRGGETQYF,TGTGCCAGCAGCTTGGCCGGGAGGGGAGGCGAGACCCAGTACTTC
TRBJ2-3,TRBD1,.,TRBV11-2,CASSSSWDRGDYTQYF,TGTGCCAGCAGCTCCTCCTGGGACAGGGGTGATTATACGCAGTATTTT
TRBJ2-2,.,once,TRBV5-4,CASSLGQSTGELFF,TGTGCCAGCAGCTTGGGGCAGTCCACCGGGGAGCTGTTTTTT
TRBJ2-7,.,.,TRBV15,CATSRGDEVFYEQYF,TGTGCCACCAGCAGAGGAGACGAAGTATTCTACGAGCAGTACTTC
TRBJ2-7,TRBD1,.,TRBV29-1,CSVSQGVSYEQYF,TGCAGCGTGTCACAGGGGGTCTCCTACGAGCAGTACTTC
TRBJ2-7,.,.,TRBV7-6,CASSLPAEHYEQYF,TGTGCCAGCAGCCTTCCTGCAGAACACTACGAGCAGTACTTC
TRBJ2-7,TRBD2,few,TRBV7-9,CASSVTSGRGYEQYF,TGTGCCAGCAGCGTGACTAGCGGGAGAGGGTACGAGCAGTACTTC
TRBJ2-7,.,.,TRBV24-1,CATSEGRAPYEQYF,TGTGCCACCAGTGAGGGGAGAGCCCCTTACGAGCAGTACTTC
TRBJ1-5,TRBD1,once,TRBV4-1,CASSQGWAGGLGQPQHF,TGCGCCAGCAGCCAAGGTTGGGCAGGGGGCTTGGGGCAGCCCCAGCATTTT
TRBJ2-3,TRBD2,.,TRBV20-1,CSGRTSGSTDTQYF,TGCAGTGGGAGGACTAGCGGGAGCACAGATACGCAGTATTTT
TRBJ2-1,.,.,TRBV7-2,CASSHAADNEQFF,TGTGCCAGCAGCCATGCAGCGGACAATGAGCAGTTCTTC
TRBJ2-5,.,.,TRBV10-3,CTISGGLQETQYF,TGTACCATCAGTGGCGGGTTGCAAGAGACCCAGTACTTC
TRBJ2-7,TRBD1,many,TRBV20-1,CSARGTGGEQYF,TGCAGTGCTAGAGGGACAGGGGGCGAGCAGTACTTC
TRBJ2-7,.,.,TRBV4-1,CASSQEISAVYEQYF,TGCGCCAGCAGCCAAGAAATATCGGCAGTCTACGAGCAGTACTTC
TRBJ2-1,TRBD2,.,TRBV19,CASNLAGGNVEQFF,TGTGCCAGCAATCTAGCGGGAGGGAATGTTGAGCAGTTCTTC
TRBJ2-7,TRBD1,many,TRBV5-6,CASSSDRGWEQYF,TGTGCCAGCAGCTCGGACAGGGGTTGGGAGCAGTACTTC
TRBJ2-2,.,few,TRBV27,CAVGYTGELFF,TGTGCAGTCGGGTACACCGGGGAGCTGTTTTTT
TRBJ1-1,.,few,TRBV7-3,CASSLALEGRTEAFF,TGTGCCAGCAGCTTGGCTTTGGAGGGGAGGACTGAAGCTTTCTTT
TRBJ2-3,.,.,TRBV2,CASSGQTYTDTQYF,TGTGCCAGCAGTGGGCAGACTTACACAGATACGCAGTATTTT
TRBJ1-1,TRBD1,.,TRBV7-9,CASQGQPNTEAFF,TGTGCCAGCCAGGGACAGCCAAACACTGAAGCTTTCTTT
TRBJ1-1,TRBD1,.,TRBV10-2,CATREQGEVTEAFF,TGCGCCACCAGGGAACAGGGGGAGGTCACTGAAGCTTTCTTT
TRBJ2-7,.,.,TRBV10-3,CAILTGFYEQYF,TGTGCCATCCTAACAGGGTTCTACGAGCAGTACTTC